The present TCR beta chain was sequenced within a study of blood T cells in healthy people across ages. This CDR3 contains 16 residues. CDR1 is SGHRS, CDR2 YFSETQ, per germline. V shed 4 bases, J shed 1 base, and the junction held 9 bases outside the gene matches. Combining a sample-barcoded 5' primer with a J-beta primer mix, a second PCR ran for roughly 7 to 11 cycles. A single record per CDR3 protein comes from TCRdb applying MiXCR to the 5' RACE reads. The sample includes roughly 730,000 distinct CDR3 sequences, roughly three fifths of them seen just once. Specimen: blood. This receptor was taken from a man between 40 and 49 years old in good health. The chain joins TRBV5-1 to TRBJ2-3; the match to TRBD1 covers 7 bases. The CDR3 loop reads CASSARQGLRTDTQYF. For the CDR3, the DNA is TGCGCCAGCAGCGCCCGACAGGGTTTGCGCACAGATACGCAGTATTTT.